Following are 15 T cell receptor beta chains from one sample sequenced in a study of blood T cell repertoires in COVID-19. The method was immunoSEQ multiplex PCR; TCRdb's version includes in-frame clones alone and lacks a portion of them. The sample has roughly 250,000 clones; 91% are singletons. The specimen was PBMCs or T cells enriched from blood (not recorded which). The receptors were gathered from a human donor in a cohort exposed to, infected with or recovered from COVID-19 (not recorded which). The donor label of this sample is uncertain.

The chain is built from TRBV11-2 and TRBJ1-1; TRBD1 is a possible D gene (5 bases). The V gene's germline CDR1 is SGHAT and CDR2 FQNNGV. The CDR3 consists of 16 residues. Trimming removed 1 base from V and 5 bases from J, with 17 bases in between. In nucleotides, the CDR3 is TGTGCCAGCAGCTTAGGGAGTTGGCAGGGAGGAACTGAAGCTTTCTTT. It is translated as CASSLGSWQGGTEAFF.

This clone was counted a single time. The chain joins TRBV30 to TRBJ1-4; tentatively, D is TRBD1 (5 bases). The CDR3 is 15 residues long. The germline V gene has CDR1 GTSNPN and CDR2 SVGIG (reference sequence). Trimming took off 2 bases at V and 4 bases at J, with 14 bases between the two ends. CDR3 sequence (DNA): TGTGCCTGGAGTCCCGGGACTGTTAATAATGAAAAACTGTTTTTT. Amino acids: CAWSPGTVNNEKLFF.

The chain uses TRBV29-1 and TRBJ1-1, with D possibly matching TRBD1 (5 bases). V gave up 8 bases and J gave up 6 bases, with 13 bases separating them. The CDR3 has 11 residues. CDR1 is SQVTM and CDR2 is ANQGSEA in the germline V gene. CDR3 sequence: CSLGGESEAFF. CDR3 nucleotides: TGCAGCTTGGGGGGGGAGTCTGAAGCTTTCTTT.

This chain uses TRBV21-1 with TRBJ2-1; the table's D call, TRBD1, was not checked against the DNA. TRBV21-1 is a pseudogene locus. The CDR3 is 15 residues long. The CDR3, as DNA: TGTGCCAGCAGCCCTGGGGGCGGGCAGAACAATGAGCAGTTCTTC. Amino acids: CASSPGGGQNNEQFF.

The sample holds a few counts of this clone. The gene calls are TRBV7-9 and TRBJ1-6; the D is unclear. The CDR3 is 13 residues long. V was trimmed by 3 bases and J by 10 bases, leaving 10 bases between them. Germline CDR1 SEHNR, CDR2 FQNEAQ (reference sequence). The CDR3 DNA reads TGTGCCAGCAGCTTGGAACTACGCTCACCCCTCCACTTT. Its translation: CASSLELRSPLHF.

The chain uses TRBV3-1 (or the pseudogene TRBV3-2) and TRBJ2-3, with 9 bases identical to TRBD2. This CDR3 is built from 17 residues. V lost 4 bases and J lost 0; bases outside the gene matches: 8. Germline V CDR1 and CDR2: LGHDT, YNNKEL (reference sequence). Written as DNA, the CDR3 is TGTGCCAGCAGCCGGATGGGGGCGGGGGGGAGCACAGATACGCAGTATTTT. Protein product: CASSRMGAGGSTDTQYF.

This clone was picked up one time. The CDR3 sequence is CASSQASSGPQRFF. CDR3 coding DNA: TGCGCCAGCAGCCAAGCGTCTAGCGGACCACAACGGTTCTTC. V gene TRBV4-1 combines with J gene TRBJ2-1; 7 bases map to TRBD2. Germline-derived CDR1 and CDR2 are MGHRA and YSYEKL. The CDR3 runs 14 residues. The junction had 12 bases not matched to a gene; V was cut back by 1 base and J by 15 bases.

This chain uses TRBV19 with TRBJ1-5, with 9 bases that match TRBD1. V was pared by 0 bases and J by 4 bases, with 13 bases of the junction left unmatched. The V gene's germline CDR1 is LNHDA and CDR2 SQIVND (reference sequence). This CDR3 is 19 amino acids long. The CDR3 sequence: CASSIDFDRGQGLNQPQHF. Here the CDR3 DNA reads TGTGCCAGTAGTATAGATTTTGATCGGGGACAGGGTTTAAATCAGCCCCAGCATTTT.

The chain joins TRBV28 to TRBJ2-5; D is perhaps TRBD1 (6 bases). Trimming removed 6 bases from V and 1 base from J, with 9 bases in between. Germline lookup yields CDR1 MDHEN and CDR2 SYDVKM. The length of the CDR3 is 13 residues. The CDR3 sequence: CASRSTGQETQYF. The CDR3 region has the DNA TGTGCCAGCAGGTCGACAGGCCAAGAGACCCAGTACTTC. The entire variable domain, with the rest obtained from reference TRBV28 and TRBJ2-5, is as follows: DVKVTQSSRYLVKRTGEKVFLECVQDMDHENMFWYRQDPGLGLRLIYFSYDVKMKEKGDIPEGYSVSREKKERFSLILESASTNQTSMYLCASRSTGQETQYFGPGTRLLVL.

This chain links TRBV18 with TRBJ2-5; D unresolved. The CDR3 extends over 11 amino acids. Germline CDR1 and CDR2: KGHSH and LQKENI. The V gene lost 6 bases and the J gene lost 2 bases, with 4 bases spanning the gap. The CDR3 bases are TGTGCCAGCTCGCAGCAAGAGACCCAGTACTTC. Its protein is CASSQQETQYF.

This clone was detected once. The J gene is TRBJ1-3, the V gene TRBV19; D ambiguous. Germline loops: CDR1 LNHDA, CDR2 SQIVND (reference sequence). V lost 1 base and J lost 0, with 10 bases in between. The CDR3 runs to 16 residues. DNA for the CDR3: TGTGCCAGTAGTATAGGACTGCTAGGCTCTGGAAACACCATATATTTT. Translation gives CASSIGLLGSGNTIYF.

In DNA, the CDR3 is TGTGCCAGCAGCGTAGGAGGGGCAGGGGGCAATGAGCAGTTCTTC. Its protein is CASSVGGAGGNEQFF. This chain uses TRBV9 with TRBJ2-1, with 7 bases identical to TRBD1. The CDR3 has 15 amino acids. From germline, CDR1 is SGDLS and CDR2 YYNGEE. The trim removed 0 bases at V and 6 bases at J, leaving 6 bases unmatched.

V usage is TRBV2 and J usage is TRBJ1-1, with 8 bases lining up with TRBD1. Trimming at V came to 8 bases and at J to 5 bases, leaving 4 bases not matched to a gene. The germline gives CDR1 SNHLY, CDR2 FYNNEI. This CDR3 has 12 amino acids. This CDR3 is CASATGATEAFF. As DNA, the CDR3 is TGTGCCAGCGCGACAGGGGCAACTGAAGCTTTCTTT. The full variable domain, rest sourced from reference TRBV2 and TRBJ1-1, is EPEVTQTPSHQVTQMGQEVILRCVPISNHLYFYWYRQILGQKVEFLVSFYNNEISEKSEIFDDQFSVERPDGSNFTLKIRSTKLEDSAMYFCASATGATEAFFGQGTRLTVV.

V is TRBV7-6 and J is TRBJ2-1; 7 nucleotides line up with TRBD2. The germline V gene has CDR1 SGHVS and CDR2 FNYEAQ. Trimming cost V 8 bases and J 6 bases; bases outside gene matches: 13. The CDR3 has 15 residues. CDR3 DNA sequence: TGTGCCAGCGGGGGTAGCGGGTCGCCTCTCAATGAGCAGTTCTTC. This gives the protein CASGGSGSPLNEQFF.

The chain employs TRBV10-3 and TRBJ1-6; D remains unclear. V was clipped by 2 bases and J by 7 bases, with 12 bases between them. The CDR3 extends over 15 amino acids. In germline, CDR1 is ENHRY, CDR2 SYGVKD. The CDR3 loop reads CAISEKSQKNSPLHF. DNA of the CDR3: TGTGCCATCAGTGAGAAAAGTCAGAAGAATTCACCCCTCCACTTT.